This T cell receptor (beta chain) was obtained from a study of blood T cell repertoires in COVID-19. TCRdb's copy holds only in-frame clones and misses some; the assay was immunoSEQ multiplex PCR. The sample lists about 230,000 clones, approximately 80% occurring once. This CDR3 is built from 15 residues. Germline values: CDR1 LGHNA, CDR2 YNFKEQ. Unmatched junction bases numbered 9, after V lost 1 base and J lost 6 bases. The TCR comes from a woman at least 80 years old with active or convalescent COVID-19. The chain has TRBV4-2 and TRBJ2-7; 7 bases fit TRBD1. The sample taken for sequencing was peripheral blood. Written as DNA, the CDR3 is TGTGCCAGCAGCCAAGTCGGCAGGGGGTTCGGCGAGCAGTACTTC. It codes for CASSQVGRGFGEQYF.